Listed here are 27 T cell receptor beta chains from one sample, sequenced in a study of OX40 agonist ivuxolimab in advanced cancers. Method: immunoSEQ multiplex PCR; TCRdb's copy keeps in-frame clones and lacks some. The sample has roughly 95,000 clones, over 75% seen once. This specimen was CD4+ or CD8+ T cells sorted from blood, taken in a trial of the OX40 agonist ivuxolimab. Receptor source: an adult with an advanced solid tumor such as melanoma, head and neck, liver or kidney cancer.

The gene calls are TRBV10-1 and TRBJ2-2; the D is unclear. Trimming removed 3 bases at V and 14 bases at J, with 13 bases between. This CDR3 has 12 amino acids. From germline, CDR1 is WNHNN and CDR2 SYGVQD (reference sequence). The CDR3 reads CASSEGLQALFF. The CDR3 nucleotides read TGCGCCAGCAGTGAAGGGCTTCAGGCCCTGTTTTTT.

V is TRBV5-1 and J is TRBJ1-1, with D unresolved. Germline CDR1 SGHRS, CDR2 YFSETQ. Deletions cut 5 bases from V and 1 base from J, with 21 bases between. The CDR3 extends over 17 amino acids. The CDR3, as DNA: TGCGCCAGCAGTATTGGATTGGGTGGAATGGCGAACACTGAAGCTTTCTTT. Amino acids: CASSIGLGGMANTEAFF.

This sequence joins TRBV25-1 and TRBJ1-6; D is possibly TRBD1 (6 bases). Germline CDR1 MGHDK, CDR2 SYGVNS. Trimming removed 6 bases from V and 10 bases from J, with 16 bases in between. CDR3 length: 14 amino acids. CDR3 DNA sequence: TGTGCCAGCAGCCGCCAGGACAGTTTCTCACCCCTCCACTTT. This gives the protein CASSRQDSFSPLHF.

V and J are TRBV5-1 and TRBJ2-2; D uncertain. The CDR3 is 14 residues long. Per the germline V gene, CDR1 is SGHRS and CDR2 is YFSETQ. V was clipped by 5 bases and J by 0 bases, with 8 bases between them. CDR3 loop: CASSGVTNTGELFF. In DNA form, the CDR3 reads TGCGCCAGCAGTGGTGTTACGAACACCGGGGAGCTGTTTTTT.

J is TRBJ2-3 and V is TRBV19; 9 positions match TRBD1. Germline-derived CDR1 and CDR2 are LNHDA and SQIVND (reference sequence). This CDR3 is 17 amino acids long. Trimming took 4 bases from V and 1 from J; bases not matched to a gene: 9. CDR3 bases: TGTGCCAGTAGTACCGGGACAGGGTCGCGGGGCACAGATACGCAGTATTTT. Amino acids: CASSTGTGSRGTDTQYF.

This chain connects TRBV28 to TRBJ2-3; 10 bases are shared with TRBD2. Trimming at V came to 1 base and at J to 6 bases, leaving 7 bases not matched to a gene. Germline V gene lookup returns CDR1 MDHEN and CDR2 SYDVKM. The CDR3 runs 16 residues. The CDR3: CASSLSQAGGMDTQYF. For the CDR3, the DNA is TGTGCCAGCAGTTTATCACAAGCGGGAGGGATGGATACGCAGTATTTT.

The V call is TRBV7-2, the J call TRBJ2-1; D possibly corresponds to TRBD2 (5 bases). This CDR3 is built from 13 residues. The V end lost 6 bases, the J end lost 7 bases, and 13 bases lay between the germline ends. The germline gives CDR1 SGHTA, CDR2 FQGNSA. The CDR3 DNA reads as TGTGCCAGCAGTTGGACTGGCCAAAATGAGCAGTTCTTC. This translates into CASSWTGQNEQFF.

V gene TRBV10-2 combines with J gene TRBJ2-7, with a tentative D call TRBD1 (6 bases). The V end was cut by 3 bases, the J end by 1 base, with 10 bases between. Germline CDR1 and CDR2: WSHSY and SAAADI. This CDR3 has 14 residues. This chain's CDR3 is CASSDSDRSYEQYF. The CDR3 bases are TGCGCCAGCAGTGATAGTGACAGGTCCTACGAGCAGTACTTC.

This rearrangement joins TRBV7-6 to TRBJ2-5; the D is unclear. Germline values: CDR1 SGHVS, CDR2 FNYEAQ. The CDR3 is 12 amino acids. The V and J ends lost 3 bases and 2 bases respectively, with 4 bases between them. This CDR3 is CASSLGQETQYF. Here the CDR3 DNA reads TGTGCCAGCAGCTTGGGGCAAGAGACCCAGTACTTC.

V usage is TRBV5-6 and J usage is TRBJ1-5; tentative D call: TRBD1 (6 bases). CDR1 is SGHDT and CDR2 is YYEEEE in the germline V gene. This CDR3 contains 15 residues. V was trimmed by 4 bases and J by 5 bases, leaving 16 bases between them. CDR3 coding DNA: TGTGCCAGCAGCAGCCGGGACAAGGATTATCAGCCCCAGCATTTT. Translation: CASSSRDKDYQPQHF. Filled out from reference TRBV5-6 and TRBJ1-5, the complete variable domain reads DAGVTQSPTHLIKTRGQQVTLRCSPKSGHDTVSWYQQALGQGPQFIFQYYEEEERQRGNFPDRFSGHQFPNYSSELNVNALLLGDSALYLCASSSRDKDYQPQHFGDGTRLSIL.

The V gene is TRBV28, the J gene TRBJ2-7; D call uncertain. Germline V gene lookup returns CDR1 MDHEN and CDR2 SYDVKM. V lost 5 bases and J lost 4, with 6 bases in between. The CDR3 loop spans 11 amino acids. The DNA of the CDR3 is TGTGCCAGCAGTCCCCAATACGAGCAGTACTTC. It specifies CASSPQYEQYF.

The chain uses TRBV4-1 and TRBJ1-3; D is perhaps TRBD1 (6 bases). The CDR3 sequence is 16 residues long. CDR1 is MGHRA and CDR2 is YSYEKL in the germline V gene. Deletions cut 7 bases from V and 3 bases from J, with 19 bases between. CDR3 sequence reads: CASTGIYRAGGNTIYF. Here the CDR3 DNA reads TGCGCCAGCACCGGTATTTACAGGGCGGGTGGAAACACCATATATTTT.

The chain joins TRBV18 to TRBJ2-7; 9 bases map to TRBD1. Germline loops: CDR1 KGHSH, CDR2 LQKENI. V was pared by 3 bases and J by 3 bases, with 6 bases of the junction left unmatched. The length of the CDR3 is 15 residues. CDR3 amino acids: CASSPETGGIYEQYF. DNA for the CDR3: TGTGCCAGCTCACCCGAGACAGGGGGGATCTACGAGCAGTACTTC.

Only a few counts were recorded for this clone. Written as DNA, the CDR3 is TGTGCCAGTAGCCCCGGGACAGGGGTGAACATTCAGTACTTC. Its protein product is CASSPGTGVNIQYF. The chain combines TRBV19 with TRBJ2-4, with 10 bases that match TRBD1. The CDR3 is made up of 14 amino acids. Germline trimming cut 6 bases from V and 7 bases from J; bases unmatched to any gene: 6. Germline lookup yields CDR1 LNHDA and CDR2 SQIVND (reference sequence). Combining the CDR3 with reference TRBV19 and TRBJ2-4 gives the whole variable domain DGGITQSPKYLFRKEGQNVTLSCEQNLNHDAMYWYRQDPGQGLRLIYYSQIVNDFQKGDIAEGYSVSREKKESFPLTVTSAQKNPTAFYLCASSPGTGVNIQYFGAGTRLSVL.

This chain uses TRBV18 with TRBJ1-2; D is undetermined. The CDR3 sequence is 13 residues long. Trimming cost V 1 base and J 5 bases, with 8 bases left between them. Germline loops: CDR1 KGHSH, CDR2 LQKENI. The CDR3 protein is CASSPRGEYGYTF. The CDR3 DNA follows: TGTGCCAGCTCACCACGGGGAGAGTATGGCTACACCTTC.

V gene TRBV10-3 combines with J gene TRBJ2-7, with D perhaps matching TRBD1 (6 bases). This CDR3 spans 14 amino acids. V dropped 4 bases and J dropped 6 bases, with 16 bases sitting between them. Germline V gives CDR1 ENHRY, CDR2 SYGVKD. In nucleotides, the CDR3 is TGTGCCATCAGTGGGAACAGGGATGGGGGCGAGCAGTACTTC. It translates to CAISGNRDGGEQYF.

The V and J genes are TRBV29-1 and TRBJ2-4, with D possibly being TRBD1 (6 bases). The CDR3 has 13 amino acids. Deletions cut 3 bases from V and 9 bases from J, with 15 bases between. CDR1 and CDR2 from the germline V gene are SQVTM and ANQGSEA. The CDR3 bases are TGCAGCGTTGAGAACAACAGGGTCGGCATTCAGTACTTC. Translated: CSVENNRVGIQYF.

V gene TRBV10-1 combines with J gene TRBJ2-5; 10 nucleotides match TRBD1. The germline V gene has CDR1 WNHNN and CDR2 SYGVQD (reference sequence). The CDR3 is made up of 15 amino acids. With V trimmed by 4 bases and J by 5 bases, 7 bases remained unmatched. The CDR3, as DNA: TGCGCCAGCAGTGGGGGACAGGGGTCGGGTGAGACCCAGTACTTC. Its translation: CASSGGQGSGETQYF.

This rearrangement joins TRBV28 to TRBJ2-4; D remains unclear. V shed 8 bases and J shed 0 bases, with 2 bases lying between them. The CDR3 is made up of 11 amino acids. CDR1 and CDR2 from the germline V gene are MDHEN and SYDVKM. The CDR3, as DNA: TGTGCCAGCGCAGCCAAAAACATTCAGTACTTC. This codes for CASAAKNIQYF. The variable domain in full, with the rest retrieved from reference TRBV28 and TRBJ2-4, is DVKVTQSSRYLVKRTGEKVFLECVQDMDHENMFWYRQDPGLGLRLIYFSYDVKMKEKGDIPEGYSVSREKKERFSLILESASTNQTSMYLCASAAKNIQYFGAGTRLSVL.

The rearrangement joins TRBV7-9 to TRBJ2-7, with 8 positions matching TRBD1. There are 15 residues in the CDR3. J gave up 2 bases and V 3 bases, and 6 bases lay outside the gene matches. CDR1 and CDR2 (germline): SEHNR, FQNEAQ (reference sequence). DNA of the CDR3: TGTGCCAGCAGCTTCGACTCGGGACAGGCCTACGAGCAGTACTTC. It translates to CASSFDSGQAYEQYF.

This CDR3 is CAITEQGNSYEQYF. The CDR3 region has the DNA TGTGCCATAACAGAACAGGGAAATAGCTACGAGCAGTACTTC. The gene calls are TRBV6-1 and TRBJ2-7; D perhaps matches TRBD1 (6 bases). The CDR3 spans 14 residues. Trimming pared 10 bases from V and 3 bases from J, leaving 19 bases between. The V gene's germline CDR1 is MNHNS and CDR2 SASEGT.

The chain is built from TRBV30 and TRBJ2-5; D not resolved. This CDR3 contains 12 residues. The V end was cut by 3 bases, the J end by 5 bases, with 10 bases between. Per germline, CDR1 GTSNPN and CDR2 SVGIG (reference sequence). Here the CDR3 reads CAWSEGYETQYF. CDR3 sequence (DNA): TGTGCCTGGAGCGAAGGGTATGAGACCCAGTACTTC.

The chain recombines TRBV9 with TRBJ2-1; 12 nucleotides agree with TRBD2. Germline CDR1 SGDLS, CDR2 YYNGEE. The CDR3 is made up of 19 amino acids. Trimming at V came to 3 bases and at J to 0 bases, leaving 10 bases not matched to a gene. The DNA for the CDR3 is TGTGCCAGCAGCGCAATAGGACTAGCGGGATTTATCTCCTACAATGAGCAGTTCTTC. Amino acids: CASSAIGLAGFISYNEQFF. Together with reference TRBV9 and TRBJ2-1, the CDR3 gives the full variable domain: DSGVTQTPKHLITATGQRVTLRCSPRSGDLSVYWYQQSLDQGLQFLIQYYNGEERAKGNILERFSAQQFPDLHSELNLSSLELGDSALYFCASSAIGLAGFISYNEQFFGPGTRLTVL.

This clone was observed a single time. V gene TRBV18 combines with J gene TRBJ2-5; 9 bases line up with TRBD2. With V trimmed by 2 bases and J by 5 bases, 9 bases remained unmatched. The CDR3 has 16 residues. Looked up from germline, CDR1 is KGHSH and CDR2 is LQKENI. CDR3 sequence (DNA): TGTGCCAGCTCACCAAGGAGCGGGGGGCCTCGGGAGACCCAGTACTTC. As protein: CASSPRSGGPRETQYF.

This chain joins TRBV5-1 and TRBJ2-5, with D hard to call. V lost 1 base and J lost 2, with 12 bases in between. Germline CDR1 is SGHRS and CDR2 is YFSETQ. This CDR3 is 15 amino acids long. The CDR3 nucleotides read TGCGCCAGCAGCTTGAGGTATCCTACGCAAGAGACCCAGTACTTC. Translated, it gives CASSLRYPTQETQYF.

The chain combines TRBV7-3 with TRBJ2-3; no reliable D call. This CDR3 spans 14 amino acids. Germline V gene sequence: CDR1 SGHTA, CDR2 FQGTGA. V dropped 1 base and J dropped 0 bases, with 5 bases sitting between them. This CDR3 is CASSLSPSTDTQYF. The CDR3 nucleotides are TGTGCCAGCAGCTTAAGCCCTAGCACAGATACGCAGTATTTT.

This clone was recorded once. The rearrangement joins TRBV19 to TRBJ1-2; D unresolved. The CDR3 runs to 12 residues. The V and J ends lost 5 bases and 6 bases respectively, with 10 bases between them. CDR1 is LNHDA, CDR2 SQIVND, per germline (reference sequence). CDR3 sequence: CASSLPYDGYTF. CDR3 coding DNA: TGTGCCAGTAGTCTCCCCTATGATGGCTACACCTTC.